This T cell receptor (beta chain) was sequenced for a study of blood T cell repertoires in COVID-19. Study in general: Samples representing acute and convalescent COVID-19 were sourced from the United States, Italy and Spain. PBMCs, B-cell-depleted T cells, or T cells were the source of the cDNA or gDNA that made up the material.

In the authors' workflow: Estimates of nucleated cell counts were drawn from the amplification of reference gene primers. TCRdb keeps only in-frame clones here, not all; method: immunoSEQ multiplex PCR. Clone size and the V and J calls come from that table; the DNA yielded D and trimming. This table holds tens of thousands of clones, roughly 80% found once. The V segment lost 4 bases and the J segment 10 bases; nucleotides outside the gene matches: 9. Per germline, CDR1 SGHRS and CDR2 YFSETQ. The CDR3 contains 14 residues. The sequence derives from a man of 80 years or more with acute or convalescent COVID-19. The sequencing sample was made of peripheral blood. This chain connects TRBV5-1 to TRBJ2-2; TRBD1 agrees at 8 bases. The CDR3 DNA sequence: TGCGCCAGCAGCACAGGACAGGGTAGATCGGAGCTGTTTTTT. This gives the protein CASSTGQGRSELFF.